This T cell receptor beta chain was found in a study of shared clonotypes between healthy human individuals. This CDR3 contains 15 residues. CDR1 and CDR2 from the germline V gene are SNHLY and FYNNEI. Trimming cost V 6 bases and J 1 base, with 15 bases left between them. Here immunoSEQ multiplex PCR was the method, and the copy in TCRdb shows in-frame clones only, minus some. The sample carries some 95,000 clones, almost 70% recorded once. The TCR was taken from a man younger than 40 in good health. Sequenced: memory CD8+ T cells sorted from blood. Documented subset: CD45RO+ cells pooled with CCR7-negative TemRA cells. The chain has TRBV2 and TRBJ1-2; weak D call: TRBD1 (5 bases). Here the CDR3 reads CASSRIPGSNYGYTF. CDR3 bases: TGTGCCAGCAGCCGCATCCCAGGGAGTAACTATGGCTACACCTTC.